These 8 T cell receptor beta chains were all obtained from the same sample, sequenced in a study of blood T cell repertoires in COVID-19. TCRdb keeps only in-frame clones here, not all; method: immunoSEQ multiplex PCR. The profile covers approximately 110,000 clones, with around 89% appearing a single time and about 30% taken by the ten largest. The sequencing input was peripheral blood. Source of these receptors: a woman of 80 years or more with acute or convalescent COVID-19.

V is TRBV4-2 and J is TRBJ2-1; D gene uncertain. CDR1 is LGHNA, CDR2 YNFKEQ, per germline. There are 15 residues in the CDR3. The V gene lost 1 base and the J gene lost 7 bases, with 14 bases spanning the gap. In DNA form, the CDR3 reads TGTGCCAGCAGCCAAGGGAGCCACACTGGGAATGAGCAGTTCTTC. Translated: CASSQGSHTGNEQFF.

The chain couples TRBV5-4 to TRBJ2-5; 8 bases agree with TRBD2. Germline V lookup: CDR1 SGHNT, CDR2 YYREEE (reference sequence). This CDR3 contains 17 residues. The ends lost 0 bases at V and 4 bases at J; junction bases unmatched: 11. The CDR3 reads CASSLDRFSGVRETQYF. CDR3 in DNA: TGTGCCAGCAGCTTGGACCGATTTAGCGGGGTTCGAGAGACCCAGTACTTC.

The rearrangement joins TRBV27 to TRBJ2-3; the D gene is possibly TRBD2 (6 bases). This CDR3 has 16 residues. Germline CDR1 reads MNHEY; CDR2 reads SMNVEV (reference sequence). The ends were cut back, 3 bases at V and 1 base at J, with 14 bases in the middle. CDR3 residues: CASSFRSTGGTDTQYF. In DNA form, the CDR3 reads TGTGCCAGCAGTTTCAGGTCAACGGGGGGCACAGATACGCAGTATTTT.

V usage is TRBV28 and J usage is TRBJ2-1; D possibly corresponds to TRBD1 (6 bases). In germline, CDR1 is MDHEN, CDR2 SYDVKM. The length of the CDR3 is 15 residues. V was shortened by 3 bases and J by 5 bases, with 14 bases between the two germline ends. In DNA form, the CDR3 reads TGTGCCAGCAGTTTCCAGGGGATCGCGGACAATGAGCAGTTCTTC. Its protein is CASSFQGIADNEQFF.

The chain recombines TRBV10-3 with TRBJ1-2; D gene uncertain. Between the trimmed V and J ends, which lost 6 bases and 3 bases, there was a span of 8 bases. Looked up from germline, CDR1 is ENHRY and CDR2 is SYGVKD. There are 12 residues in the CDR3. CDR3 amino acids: CAISGVDYGYTF. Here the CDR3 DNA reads TGTGCCATCAGCGGGGTAGACTATGGCTACACCTTC.

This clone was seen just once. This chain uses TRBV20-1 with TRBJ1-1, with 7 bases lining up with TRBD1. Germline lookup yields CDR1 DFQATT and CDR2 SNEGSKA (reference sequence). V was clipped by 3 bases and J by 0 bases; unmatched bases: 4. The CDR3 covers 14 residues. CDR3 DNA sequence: TGCAGTGCTAGTAGGACAGGAATGAACACTGAAGCTTTCTTT. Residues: CSASRTGMNTEAFF.

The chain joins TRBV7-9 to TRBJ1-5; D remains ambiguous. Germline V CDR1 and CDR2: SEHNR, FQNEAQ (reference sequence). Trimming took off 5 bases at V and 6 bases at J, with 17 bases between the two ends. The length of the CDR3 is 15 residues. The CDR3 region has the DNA TGTGCCAGCAGCGGCCAGGTGGACGGGAGTCAGCCCCAGCATTTT. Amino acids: CASSGQVDGSQPQHF. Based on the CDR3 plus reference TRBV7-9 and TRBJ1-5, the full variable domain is DTGVSQNPRHKITKRGQNVTFRCDPISEHNRLYWYRQTLGQGPEFLTYFQNEAQLEKSRLLSDRFSAERPKGSFSTLEIQRTEQGDSAMYLCASSGQVDGSQPQHFGDGTRLSIL.

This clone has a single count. DNA for the CDR3: TGTGCCAGTAGTATGTCCCCATGGGAGGGAAAAAGGGCCTATAGCAATCAGCCCCAGCATTTT. The encoded protein is CASSMSPWEGKRAYSNQPQHF. V is TRBV19 and J is TRBJ1-5, with D hard to call. Trimming shortened V by 3 bases and J by 0 bases, and 27 bases separated the two germline ends. The CDR3 covers 21 residues. The germline CDR1 and CDR2 sequences are LNHDA and SQIVND (reference sequence).